These T cell receptor beta chains were read from a single sample in a study of T cell repertoires in cytomegalovirus infection. TCRdb processed the reads anew with MiXCR; each CDR3 protein has one entry. In the table there are some 400,000 distinct CDR3 sequences, roughly 30% of which are singletons. Sequencing input: PBMCs. The origin of the receptors is a human donor in good health (CMV status not recorded). Some clones in this sample may be carry-over from other donors' samples. Both conserved end residues are part of each CDR3. The D gene is left open where the match is weak. Some rows have no size entry. The others give once, few or many, or a class for an expanded clone.

cdr3_aa cdr3_nt v_call d_call j_call clone_size
CSAGPSGGGEQYF TGCAGTGCAGGGCCTAGCGGGGGTGGCGAGCAGTACTTC TRBV20-1 TRBD2 TRBJ2-7 few
CASSLEDRGSSTEAFF TGTGCCAGCAGTTTAGAGGACAGGGGATCGTCAACTGAAGCTTTCTTT TRBV28 TRBD1 TRBJ1-1 once
CASSSGLAGGPQYF TGCGCCAGCAGCTCCGGACTAGCGGGGGGCCCCCAGTACTTC TRBV5-1 TRBD2 TRBJ2-5 few
CASSSRRSTQYF TGTGCCAGCAGCTCTCGAAGGAGTACGCAGTATTTT TRBV6-5 NA TRBJ2-3 NA
CASSFAGRGNTEAFF TGTGCCAGCAGCTTCGCGGGCAGAGGGAACACTGAAGCTTTCTTT TRBV7-9 NA TRBJ1-1 many
CASSNARGAPTGELFF TGTGCCAGCAGCAACGCGCGGGGGGCCCCCACCGGGGAGCTGTTTTTT TRBV7-8 TRBD2 TRBJ2-2 few
CASSISPRQPSYEQYF TGTGCCAGTAGTATATCCCCGAGACAGCCTTCCTACGAGCAGTACTTC TRBV19 NA TRBJ2-7 many
CASSLVGGYGYTF TGTGCCAGCAGCTTAGTCGGGGGATATGGCTACACCTTC TRBV7-9 NA TRBJ1-2 many
CSARATPGQDYTDTQYF TGCAGTGCTAGAGCCACCCCGGGACAGGATTACACAGATACGCAGTATTTT TRBV20-1 TRBD1 TRBJ2-3 NA
CASSFRQDTQYF TGCGCCAGCAGCTTTCGACAAGATACGCAGTATTTT TRBV5-1 NA TRBJ2-3 few
CASSQIWDSGATNEKLFF TGCGCCAGCAGCCAAATCTGGGACAGCGGTGCAACTAATGAAAAACTGTTTTTT TRBV4-3 TRBD1 TRBJ1-4 NA
CASSQRDREALWDGYTF TGTGCCAGCAGCCAAAGGGACAGGGAAGCTCTTTGGGATGGCTACACCTTC TRBV14 TRBD1 TRBJ1-2 NA
CSPFWRYEQYF TGCAGTCCGTTTTGGAGGTACGAGCAGTACTTC TRBV20-1 NA TRBJ2-7 NA
CASSPGQDLYGYTF TGTGCCAGTAGTCCCGGACAGGATTTATATGGCTACACCTTC TRBV19 TRBD1 TRBJ1-2 many
CASSLRRGRNTGELFF TGTGCCAGCAGCTTACGGCGGGGGAGAAACACCGGGGAGCTGTTTTTT TRBV7-2 TRBD2 TRBJ2-2 many
CASSFGRGPCYTF TGTGCCAGCAGTTTTGGGAGGGGCCCTTGCTACACCTTC TRBV12-3/TRBV12-4 NA TRBJ1-2 NA
CASRTNLTADLNSPLHF TGTGCCAGCAGGACCAACTTGACAGCAGATCTCAATTCACCCCTCCACTTT TRBV6-6 NA TRBJ1-6 few